This TCR beta chain was identified in a study of T cells in tuberculosis. Study-wide context: A South African cohort included IGRA-negative adolescents, latently infected IGRA-positive adolescents and adults with active tuberculosis. Study-wide results and caveats: Cases with active tuberculosis were adults, while controls were adolescents. The TCR-beta difference was not significant; alpha differences partly reflected length. Smaller distances to GMM-specific TCRs suggested their expansion in active tuberculosis.

As to this clone: Its target is not known.

This CDR3 contains 14 residues. Germline trimming cut 6 bases from V and 6 bases from J; bases unmatched to any gene: 5. Germline V gives CDR1 SGHVS, CDR2 FNYEAQ. The method was immunoSEQ multiplex PCR; TCRdb's version includes in-frame clones alone and lacks a portion of them. The sample holds tens of thousands of clones, roughly 95% seen once. The sequencing sample was made of PBMCs. This clonotype was sampled from a donor aged 10-29 years with latent tuberculosis or without tuberculosis infection. The chain carries TRBV7-6 and TRBJ2-1; 10 bases map to TRBD2. Here the CDR3 reads CASSPGTSVNEQFF. CDR3 in DNA: TGTGCCAGCAGTCCCGGGACTAGCGTCAATGAGCAGTTCTTC. The complete variable domain, with remaining parts taken from reference TRBV7-6 and TRBJ2-1, reads GAGVSQSPRYKVTKRGQDVALRCDPISGHVSLYWYRQALGQGPEFLTYFNYEAQQDKSGLPNDRFSAERPEGSISTLTIQRTEQRDSAMYRCASSPGTSVNEQFFGPGTRLTVL.